A single sample is the source of the 5 T cell receptor beta chains below, sequenced in a study of CD4 and CD8 cells across lung adenocarcinoma regions. TCRdb reanalysed the PCR reads using MiXCR and keeps one entry per CDR3 protein. The sample holds fewer than 4,500 distinct CDR3 sequences, around 60% seen once. Material for sequencing was CD8+ T cells from the margin of a lung tumor. These TCRs come from a female donor with lung adenocarcinoma. The CD4 and CD8 labels of this study may be unreliable.

As DNA, the CDR3 is TGTGCCAGCAGTTTACAGGTTTCCTACGAGCAGTACTTC. Protein product: CASSLQVSYEQYF. This chain uses TRBV6-5 with TRBJ2-7, with a possible D match to TRBD1 (5 bases). The CDR3 is 13 amino acids. Germline assignment: CDR1 MNHEY and CDR2 SVGAGI. Trimming cost V 4 bases and J 1 base, with 8 bases left between them.

The V gene is TRBV11-1, the J gene TRBJ2-1; TRBD2 agrees at 11 bases. V dropped 2 bases and J dropped 8; count of bases not matched to a gene: 11. CDR1 SGHAT and CDR2 FQDESV come from the germline V gene (reference sequence). The CDR3 covers 17 residues. CDR3 in amino acids: CASSLSLLAGGRYEQFF. The CDR3 bases are TGTGCCAGCAGCTTAAGTCTTTTAGCGGGAGGGCGGTATGAGCAGTTCTTC. Based on the CDR3 plus reference TRBV11-1 and TRBJ2-1, the full variable domain is EAEVAQSPRYKITEKSQAVAFWCDPISGHATLYWYRQILGQGPELLVQFQDESVVDDSQLPKDRFSAERLKGVDSTLKIQPAELGDSAMYLCASSLSLLAGGRYEQFFGPGTRLTVL.

This clonotype came up a few times. The V gene is TRBV6-1, the J gene TRBJ2-1; D might be TRBD2 (8 bases). CDR3 size: 14 residues. Germline V CDR1 and CDR2: MNHNS, SASEGT. The V end lost 11 bases, the J end lost 1 base, and 15 bases lay between the germline ends. The CDR3 sequence is CASREGQSYNEQFF. The CDR3 bases are TGTGCCTCCCGGGAGGGACAGTCCTACAATGAGCAGTTCTTC.

The chain recombines TRBV27 with TRBJ2-7, with D possibly being TRBD1 (6 bases). V was shortened by 3 bases and J by 0 bases, with 12 bases between the two germline ends. The length of the CDR3 is 15 residues. Germline lookup yields CDR1 MNHEY and CDR2 SMNVEV (reference sequence). The CDR3, as DNA: TGTGCCAGCAGTTTTAACAGGGCTATCTCCTACGAGCAGTACTTC. Translating gives CASSFNRAISYEQYF.

The chain uses TRBV12-3 or TRBV12-4 and TRBJ2-1; 12 bases agree with TRBD1. Matching the DNA end better, TRBJ2-5 makes the J call doubtful. The CDR3 totals 19 residues. CDR3 coding DNA: TGTGCCAGCGCCCAACTCCCCCGGGGGACAGGGGGCAGAGGAGAGACCCAGTACTTC. Amino acid sequence: CASAQLPRGTGGRGETQYF.